The 20 T cell receptor beta chains below were found in one sample sequenced in a study of T-cell memory formation after mild COVID-19. One entry per CDR3 protein results from TCRdb running MiXCR on the 5' RACE reads. Of 400,000 or so distinct CDR3 sequences in the sample, roughly 21% were seen once. Material: PBMCs or a T cell subset sorted from them (not recorded which). The source of these receptors is an adult woman who had mild COVID-19 (a few samples of this study predate the infection). Cell type and time point are not known.

J is TRBJ2-5 and V is TRBV30, with TRBD2 matching over 14 bases. Germline trimming cut 3 bases from V and 2 bases from J; bases unmatched to any gene: 5. The CDR3 contains 16 residues. Germline V lookup: CDR1 GTSNPN, CDR2 SVGIG (reference sequence). CDR3 sequence reads: CAWSGLAGGAQETQYF. CDR3 DNA sequence: TGTGCCTGGAGCGGACTAGCGGGGGGCGCTCAAGAGACCCAGTACTTC.

The CDR3 nucleotides are TGTGCCAGCAGTCTATATTCGACAGGGGGTAAGCCCGGGACCCAGTACTTC. It is translated as CASSLYSTGGKPGTQYF. V usage is TRBV12-3 or TRBV12-4 and J usage is TRBJ2-5; 9 nucleotides align to TRBD1. V shed 5 bases, J shed 7 bases, and the junction held 17 bases outside the gene matches. The CDR3 contains 17 residues.

A few counts support this clonotype. The rearrangement links TRBV6-5 to TRBJ2-3; possibly TRBD2 for D (6 bases). With 7 bases removed from V and 2 bases from J, the gap between germline ends came to 19 bases. The CDR3 spans 16 residues. Germline-derived CDR1 and CDR2 are MNHEY and SVGAGI. The CDR3 nucleotides are TGTGCCAGCACCGCCCTGAGGAGGGGAAACACAGATACGCAGTATTTT. As protein: CASTALRRGNTDTQYF.

This rearrangement joins TRBV27 to TRBJ2-2, with TRBD1 as a possible D gene (5 bases). V was trimmed by 6 bases and J by 4 bases, leaving 18 bases between them. This CDR3 is built from 16 residues. The germline gives CDR1 MNHEY, CDR2 SMNVEV (reference sequence). CDR3 residues: CASRTQGRFGTGELFF. The CDR3 DNA reads as TGTGCCAGCAGGACCCAGGGAAGATTTGGCACCGGGGAGCTGTTTTTT.

DNA for the CDR3: TGTGCCACCAGCAGAGGAGATTCCGGGACTTATGACATTCAGTACTTC. This codes for CATSRGDSGTYDIQYF. The chain recombines TRBV15 with TRBJ2-4; D is perhaps TRBD2 (6 bases). This CDR3 spans 16 amino acids. The ends were cut back, 1 base at V and 8 bases at J, with 18 bases in the middle. Per germline, CDR1 LNHNV and CDR2 YYDKDF (reference sequence).

This clonotype was seen a few times. This CDR3 is CASTPFLSGSRTGELFF. The CDR3 DNA sequence: TGTGCCAGCACCCCCTTCTTGAGCGGGAGTCGCACCGGGGAGCTGTTTTTT. This chain connects TRBV12-3 or TRBV12-4 to TRBJ2-2; TRBD2 aligns across 8 bases. The CDR3 is 17 residues long. J gave up 4 bases and V 7 bases, and 14 bases lay outside the gene matches.

CDR3 amino acids: CSARDLIAVGSYNSPLHF. For the CDR3, the DNA is TGCAGTGCTAGAGATTTGATAGCAGTGGGCTCCTATAATTCACCCCTCCACTTT. V gene TRBV20-1 combines with J gene TRBJ1-6; D is ambiguous. This CDR3 comprises 18 residues. V lost 0 bases and J 0 bases, leaving 15 bases between the germline ends. The germline V gene encodes CDR1 DFQATT and CDR2 SNEGSKA (reference sequence).

This clonotype occurred a few times. V usage is TRBV20-1 and J usage is TRBJ2-5; no firm D call. Trimming cost V 0 bases and J 4 bases, with 15 bases left between them. Germline assignment: CDR1 DFQATT and CDR2 SNEGSKA (reference sequence). The CDR3 has 15 residues. As DNA, the CDR3 is TGCAGTGCTAGAGATACTGGCAGGCTCCGAGAGACCCAGTACTTC. This translates into CSARDTGRLRETQYF.

The chain recombines TRBV4-3 with TRBJ2-7; 9 positions match TRBD1. Germline assignment: CDR1 LGHNA and CDR2 YSLEER. The V gene end was trimmed by 4 bases and the J gene end by 9 bases; junction bases not matched to a gene: 13. The CDR3 has 15 amino acids. The CDR3 coding sequence is TGCGCCAGCAGCCCAGGGGACAGGGAATTAGGGGGGCAGTACTTC. Protein sequence: CASSPGDRELGGQYF.

The chain uses TRBV7-2 and TRBJ1-6; D unclear. Trimming took off 1 base at V and 4 bases at J, with 8 bases between the two ends. The germline V gene encodes CDR1 SGHTA and CDR2 FQGNSA. This CDR3 has 15 amino acids. The CDR3: CASSLEGGYNSPLHF. CDR3 DNA sequence: TGTGCCAGCAGCTTAGAAGGCGGATATAATTCACCCCTCCACTTT.

This clonotype has ten or more counts. CDR3: CASSRKSSGGAPNEQFF. The CDR3 region has the DNA TGCGCCAGCAGCCGTAAATCTAGCGGGGGGGCCCCCAATGAGCAGTTCTTC. The chain recombines TRBV4-1 with TRBJ2-1, with 12 positions matching TRBD2. The J segment lost 6 bases and the V segment lost 4 bases, leaving 10 bases of the junction unmatched. Germline lookup yields CDR1 MGHRA and CDR2 YSYEKL. This CDR3 region has 17 residues.

In this sample, this clonotype turned up a few times. The chain recombines TRBV7-9 with TRBJ1-6; a possible D gene is TRBD1 (5 bases). Germline CDR1 is SEHNR and CDR2 is FQNEAQ (reference sequence). V lost 5 bases and J 7 bases, leaving 15 bases between the germline ends. This CDR3 has 15 residues. DNA of the CDR3: TGTGCCAGCAGCCGCGGGACGGCGGGGAATTCACCCCTCCACTTT. Its protein product is CASSRGTAGNSPLHF.

This clonotype turned up a few times. V is TRBV3-1 and J is TRBJ2-5; no firm D call. The CDR3 has 13 residues. The V end was cut by 2 bases, the J end by 2 bases, with 6 bases between. Per germline, CDR1 LGHDT and CDR2 YNNKEL (reference sequence). CDR3 sequence: CASSQPVQETQYF. The CDR3 region has the DNA TGTGCCAGCAGCCAACCGGTACAAGAGACCCAGTACTTC.

The CDR3 sequence is CASSWGQGARQPQHF. The CDR3 DNA sequence: TGTGCCAGCAGCTGGGGACAGGGGGCGAGGCAGCCCCAGCATTTT. The chain employs TRBV3-1 and TRBJ1-5; 12 nucleotides match TRBD1. The CDR3 has 15 amino acids. Germline lookup yields CDR1 LGHDT and CDR2 YNNKEL (reference sequence). V was clipped by 5 bases and J by 7 bases; unmatched bases: 6. Full variable domain (missing parts from reference TRBV3-1 and TRBJ1-5): DTAVSQTPKYLVTQMGNDKSIKCEQNLGHDTMYWYKQDSKKFLKIMFSYNNKELIINETVPNRFSPKSPDKAHLNLHINSLELGDSAVYFCASSWGQGARQPQHFGDGTRLSIL.

This clonotype was counted between two and nine times. V usage is TRBV5-1 and J usage is TRBJ2-2; D not certain. CDR1 and CDR2 (germline): SGHRS, YFSETQ. Trimming left V 2 bases short and J 4 bases short, with 12 bases between. This CDR3 region has 15 residues. The CDR3 region has the DNA TGCGCCAGCAGCTTTTATGGGCCAGGCACCGGGGAGCTGTTTTTT. Translating gives CASSFYGPGTGELFF.

The gene calls are TRBV12-3 or TRBV12-4 and TRBJ2-3; D ambiguous. The CDR3 spans 12 residues. V gave up 3 bases and J gave up 8 bases, with 9 bases separating them. CDR3 in DNA: TGTGCCAGCAGTTTGCCACCTGGTACGCAGTATTTT. As protein: CASSLPPGTQYF.

This clonotype came up a few times. The chain links TRBV7-6 to TRBJ2-2; 8 nucleotides match TRBD2. There are 16 residues in the CDR3. The V gene's germline CDR1 is SGHVS and CDR2 FNYEAQ. The V segment lost 5 bases and the J segment 0 bases; nucleotides outside the gene matches: 5. DNA of the CDR3: TGTGCCAGCAGCCCTCGGACTAGCCCGAACACCGGGGAGCTGTTTTTT. It encodes CASSPRTSPNTGELFF.

The chain couples TRBV6-5 to TRBJ2-5; 11 bases line up with TRBD1. The length of the CDR3 is 15 residues. The germline V gene has CDR1 MNHEY and CDR2 SVGAGI. V dropped 6 bases and J dropped 5; count of bases not matched to a gene: 8. CDR3 sequence (DNA): TGTGCCAGCAGGCTGGACAGGGGGCATTTCGAGACCCAGTACTTC. Amino acids: CASRLDRGHFETQYF.

This clonotype appeared a single time. The CDR3 loop reads CSATNEQFF. In nucleotides, the CDR3 is TGCAGTGCAACCAATGAGCAGTTCTTC. The chain recombines TRBV20-1 with TRBJ2-1; D gene unclear. The CDR3 length is 9 residues. Germline V gene lookup returns CDR1 DFQATT and CDR2 SNEGSKA (reference sequence). V dropped 6 bases and J dropped 6 bases, with 3 bases sitting between them.

As concerns this clonotype: A much larger clone lies one base from this, so it may be a read error. This chain uses TRBV6-5 with TRBJ2-1; tentatively, D is TRBD2 (5 bases). The germline gives CDR1 MNHEY, CDR2 SVGAGI. This CDR3 contains 14 residues. The CDR3 bases are TGTGCCAGCACCGAAGGAAGCGGCTACACTGAGCAGTTCTTC. Its translation: CASTEGSGYTEQFF.